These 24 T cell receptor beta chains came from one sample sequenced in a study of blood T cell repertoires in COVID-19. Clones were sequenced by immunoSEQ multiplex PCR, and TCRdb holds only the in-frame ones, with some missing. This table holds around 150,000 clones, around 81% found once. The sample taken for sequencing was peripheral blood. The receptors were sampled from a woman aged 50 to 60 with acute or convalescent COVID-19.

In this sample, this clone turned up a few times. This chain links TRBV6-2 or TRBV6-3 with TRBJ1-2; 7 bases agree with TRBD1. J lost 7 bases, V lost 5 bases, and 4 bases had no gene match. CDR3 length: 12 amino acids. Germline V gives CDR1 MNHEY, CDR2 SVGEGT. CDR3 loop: CASSDRDAGYTF. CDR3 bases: TGTGCCAGCAGTGACAGGGATGCTGGCTACACCTTC.

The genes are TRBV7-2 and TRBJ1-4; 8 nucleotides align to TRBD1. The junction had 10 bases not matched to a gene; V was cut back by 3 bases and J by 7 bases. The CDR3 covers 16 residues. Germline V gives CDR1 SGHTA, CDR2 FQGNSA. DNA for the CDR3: TGTGCCAGCAGCTTGGGCCCCAGGGGGCGAGGTGAAAAACTGTTTTTT. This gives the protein CASSLGPRGRGEKLFF.

The CDR3 DNA reads TGCAGCGTTGAAGAGGACAGGGGTGGCACTGAAGCTTTCTTT. This sequence encodes CSVEEDRGGTEAFF. The chain recombines TRBV29-1 with TRBJ1-1; TRBD1 aligns across 9 bases. The junction had 3 bases not matched to a gene; V was cut back by 0 bases and J by 4 bases. This CDR3 is 14 amino acids long. The germline V gene has CDR1 SQVTM and CDR2 ANQGSEA.

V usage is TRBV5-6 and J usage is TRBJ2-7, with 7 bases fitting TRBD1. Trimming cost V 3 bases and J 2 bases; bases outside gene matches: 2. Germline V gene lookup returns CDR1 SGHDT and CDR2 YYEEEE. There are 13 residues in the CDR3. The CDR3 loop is CASSYGTAYEQYF. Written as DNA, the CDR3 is TGTGCCAGCAGCTATGGGACAGCCTACGAGCAGTACTTC.

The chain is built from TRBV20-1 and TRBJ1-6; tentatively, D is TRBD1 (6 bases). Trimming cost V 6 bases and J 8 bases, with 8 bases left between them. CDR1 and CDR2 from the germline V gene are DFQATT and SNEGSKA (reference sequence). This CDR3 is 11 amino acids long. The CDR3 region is CSAGGDSPLHF. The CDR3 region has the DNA TGCAGTGCAGGGGGGGATTCACCCCTCCACTTT.

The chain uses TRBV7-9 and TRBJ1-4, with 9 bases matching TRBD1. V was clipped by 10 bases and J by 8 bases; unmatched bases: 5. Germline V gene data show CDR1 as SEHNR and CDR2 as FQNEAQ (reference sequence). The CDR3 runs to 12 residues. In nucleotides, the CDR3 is TGTGCCACCGGGACAGGGAACGAAAAACTGTTTTTT. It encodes CATGTGNEKLFF.

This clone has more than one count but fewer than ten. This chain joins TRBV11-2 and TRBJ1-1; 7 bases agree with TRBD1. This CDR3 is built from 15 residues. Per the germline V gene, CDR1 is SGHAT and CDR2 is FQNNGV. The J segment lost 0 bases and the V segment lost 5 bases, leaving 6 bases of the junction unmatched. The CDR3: CASSRPGQMNTEAFF. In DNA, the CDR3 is TGTGCCAGCAGCCGTCCGGGACAGATGAACACTGAAGCTTTCTTT. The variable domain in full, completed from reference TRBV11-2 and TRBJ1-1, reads EAGVAQSPRYKIIEKRQSVAFWCNPISGHATLYWYQQILGQGPKLLIQFQNNGVVDDSQLPKDRFSAERLKGVDSTLKIQPAKLEDSAVYLCASSRPGQMNTEAFFGQGTRLTVV.

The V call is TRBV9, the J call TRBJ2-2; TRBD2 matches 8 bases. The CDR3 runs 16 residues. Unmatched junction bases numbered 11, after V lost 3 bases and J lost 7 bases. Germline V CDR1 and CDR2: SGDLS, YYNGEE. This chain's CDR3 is CASSARGAGVIGELFF. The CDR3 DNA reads TGTGCCAGCAGCGCCCGTGGAGCGGGGGTTATCGGGGAGCTGTTTTTT.

DNA of the CDR3: TGTGCCAGCAGCTTGGGGCAGGAGGGACAGCCCCAGCATTTT. As protein: CASSLGQEGQPQHF. This rearrangement joins TRBV5-6 to TRBJ1-5; no firm D call. The CDR3 has 14 amino acids. The germline V gene encodes CDR1 SGHDT and CDR2 YYEEEE. V lost 0 bases, J lost 7 bases, and 11 bases lay in between.

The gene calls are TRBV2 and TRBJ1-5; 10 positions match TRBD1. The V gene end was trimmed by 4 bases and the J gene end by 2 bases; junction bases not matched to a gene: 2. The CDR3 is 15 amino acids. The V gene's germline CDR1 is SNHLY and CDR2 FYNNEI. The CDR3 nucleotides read TGTGCCAGCAGTGGGGACAGGGGAGGCAATCAGCCCCAGCATTTT. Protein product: CASSGDRGGNQPQHF.

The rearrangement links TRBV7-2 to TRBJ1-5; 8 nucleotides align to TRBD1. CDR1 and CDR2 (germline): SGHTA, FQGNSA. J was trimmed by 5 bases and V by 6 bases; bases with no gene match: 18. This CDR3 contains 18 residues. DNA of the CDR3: TGTGCCAGCAGTCTCGAGGGGGGTGGGACAGGTGGGGATCAGCCCCAGCATTTT. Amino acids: CASSLEGGGTGGDQPQHF.

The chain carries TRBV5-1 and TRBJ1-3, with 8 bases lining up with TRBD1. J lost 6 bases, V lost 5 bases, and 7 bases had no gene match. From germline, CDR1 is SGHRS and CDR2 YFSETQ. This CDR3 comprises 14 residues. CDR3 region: CASRGGQGENTIYF. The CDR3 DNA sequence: TGCGCCAGCAGGGGAGGACAGGGTGAAAACACCATATATTTT.

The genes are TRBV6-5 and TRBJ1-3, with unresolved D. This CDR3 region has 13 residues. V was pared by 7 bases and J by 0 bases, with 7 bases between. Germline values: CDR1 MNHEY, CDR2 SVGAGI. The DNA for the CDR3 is TGTGCCAGCACCCGCGTCTCTGGAAACACCATATATTTT. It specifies CASTRVSGNTIYF.

The CDR3 DNA follows: TGTGCCAGCAGCTTAGCGTTAGCGGGGGGGCCGCTCGATGAGCAGTTCTTC. Its protein product is CASSLALAGGPLDEQFF. The chain is built from TRBV7-2 and TRBJ2-1, with 11 bases matching TRBD2. This CDR3 region has 17 residues. After removal of 0 bases from V and 8 bases from J, the junction contained 9 bases not matched to a gene. Germline CDR1 SGHTA, CDR2 FQGNSA.

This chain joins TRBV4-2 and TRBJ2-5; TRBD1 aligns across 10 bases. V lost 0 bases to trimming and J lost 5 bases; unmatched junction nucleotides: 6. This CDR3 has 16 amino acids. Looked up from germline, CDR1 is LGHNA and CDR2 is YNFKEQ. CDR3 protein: CASSQEGTGAGETQYF. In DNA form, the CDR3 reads TGTGCCAGCAGCCAAGAGGGGACAGGGGCCGGTGAGACCCAGTACTTC.

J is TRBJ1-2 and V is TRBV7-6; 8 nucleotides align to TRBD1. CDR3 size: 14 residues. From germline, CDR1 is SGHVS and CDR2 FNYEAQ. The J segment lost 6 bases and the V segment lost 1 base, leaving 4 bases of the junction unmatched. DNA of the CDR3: TGTGCCAGCAGCTTAGGCAGGGGGCCGGATGGCTACACCTTC. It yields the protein CASSLGRGPDGYTF.

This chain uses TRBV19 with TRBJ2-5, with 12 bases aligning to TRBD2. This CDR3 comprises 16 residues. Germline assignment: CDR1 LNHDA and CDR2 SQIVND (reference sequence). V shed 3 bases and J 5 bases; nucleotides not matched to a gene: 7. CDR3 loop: CASSMTSGGLWETQYF. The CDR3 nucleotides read TGTGCCAGTAGTATGACTAGCGGGGGTCTTTGGGAGACCCAGTACTTC.

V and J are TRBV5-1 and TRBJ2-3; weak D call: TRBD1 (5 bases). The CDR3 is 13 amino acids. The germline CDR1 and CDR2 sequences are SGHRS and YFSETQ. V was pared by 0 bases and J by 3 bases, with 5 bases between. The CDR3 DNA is TGCGCCAGCAGCTTGGGACAGACAGATACGCAGTATTTT. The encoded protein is CASSLGQTDTQYF.

The CDR3 sequence is CATSEGTVPDTQYF. The DNA for the CDR3 is TGTGCCACCAGTGAGGGGACAGTGCCAGATACGCAGTATTTT. The chain has TRBV24-1 and TRBJ2-3; 7 nucleotides agree with TRBD1. CDR3 length: 14 amino acids. In germline, CDR1 is KGHDR, CDR2 SFDVKD. Losses at the gene ends were 4 bases for V and 4 bases for J; bases not matched to a gene: 4.

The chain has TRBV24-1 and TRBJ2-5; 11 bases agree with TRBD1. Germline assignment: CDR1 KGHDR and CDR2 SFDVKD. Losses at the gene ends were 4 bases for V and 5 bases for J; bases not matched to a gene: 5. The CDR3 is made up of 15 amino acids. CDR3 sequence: CATSEGGQGVETQYF. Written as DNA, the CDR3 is TGTGCCACCAGTGAGGGGGGACAGGGGGTCGAGACCCAGTACTTC.

CDR3 DNA: TGTGCCAGCAACGGACAGGGCCCAGATACGCAGTATTTT. It is translated as CASNGQGPDTQYF. The chain employs TRBV6-5 and TRBJ2-3, with 8 nucleotides matching TRBD1. Trimming at V came to 7 bases and at J to 4 bases, leaving 4 bases not matched to a gene. This CDR3 contains 13 residues. CDR1 is MNHEY, CDR2 SVGAGI, per germline.

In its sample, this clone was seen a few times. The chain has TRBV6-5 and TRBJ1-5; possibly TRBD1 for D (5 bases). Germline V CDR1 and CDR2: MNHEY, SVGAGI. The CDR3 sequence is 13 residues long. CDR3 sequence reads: CAAGPKWDQPQHF. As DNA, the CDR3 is TGTGCGGCGGGGCCGAAATGGGATCAGCCCCAGCATTTT.

The CDR3 region is CASSETGGGYGYTF. CDR3 nucleotides: TGTGCCAGCAGTGAGACCGGGGGGGGCTATGGCTACACCTTC. V usage is TRBV25-1 and J usage is TRBJ1-2; weak D call: TRBD1 (5 bases). Per germline, CDR1 MGHDK and CDR2 SYGVNS. V lost 3 bases to trimming and J lost 4 bases, with 12 bases between them. The CDR3 length is 14 residues.

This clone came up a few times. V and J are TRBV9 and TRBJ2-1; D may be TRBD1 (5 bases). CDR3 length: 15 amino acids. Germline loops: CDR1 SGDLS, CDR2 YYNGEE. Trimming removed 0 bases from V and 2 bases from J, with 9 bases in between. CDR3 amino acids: CASSVEGYPYNEQFF. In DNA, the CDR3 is TGTGCCAGCAGCGTAGAGGGGTACCCCTACAATGAGCAGTTCTTC.